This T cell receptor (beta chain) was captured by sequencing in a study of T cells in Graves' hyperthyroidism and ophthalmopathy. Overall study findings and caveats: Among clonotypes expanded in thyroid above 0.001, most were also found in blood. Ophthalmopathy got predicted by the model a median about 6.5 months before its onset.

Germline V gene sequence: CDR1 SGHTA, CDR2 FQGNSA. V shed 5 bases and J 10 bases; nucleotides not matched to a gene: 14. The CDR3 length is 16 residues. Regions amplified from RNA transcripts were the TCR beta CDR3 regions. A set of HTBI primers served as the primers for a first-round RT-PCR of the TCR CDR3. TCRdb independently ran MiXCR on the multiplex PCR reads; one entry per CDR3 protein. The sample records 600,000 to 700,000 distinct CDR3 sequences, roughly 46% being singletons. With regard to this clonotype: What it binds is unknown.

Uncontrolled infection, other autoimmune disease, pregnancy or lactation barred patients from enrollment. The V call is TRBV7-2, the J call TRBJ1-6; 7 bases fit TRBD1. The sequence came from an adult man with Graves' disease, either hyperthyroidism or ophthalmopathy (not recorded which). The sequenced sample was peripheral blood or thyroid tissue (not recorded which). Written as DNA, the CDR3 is TGTGCCAGCAGCGACGGACAGGCAGGAACGGGATCACCCCTCCACTTT. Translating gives CASSDGQAGTGSPLHF.